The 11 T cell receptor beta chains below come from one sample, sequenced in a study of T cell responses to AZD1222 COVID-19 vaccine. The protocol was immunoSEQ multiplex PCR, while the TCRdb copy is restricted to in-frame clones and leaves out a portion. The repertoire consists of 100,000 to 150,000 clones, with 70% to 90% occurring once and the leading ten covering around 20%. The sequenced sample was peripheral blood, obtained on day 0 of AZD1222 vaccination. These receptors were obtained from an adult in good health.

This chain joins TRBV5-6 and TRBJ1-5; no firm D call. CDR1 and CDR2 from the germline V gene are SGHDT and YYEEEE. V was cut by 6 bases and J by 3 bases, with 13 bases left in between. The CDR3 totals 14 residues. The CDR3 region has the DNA TGTGCCAGCACCACTCGGACCTACAATCAGCCCCAGCATTTT. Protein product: CASTTRTYNQPQHF.

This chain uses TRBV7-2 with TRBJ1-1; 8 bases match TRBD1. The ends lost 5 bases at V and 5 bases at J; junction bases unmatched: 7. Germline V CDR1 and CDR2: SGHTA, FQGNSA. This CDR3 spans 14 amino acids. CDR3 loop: CASSHRDRTTEAFF. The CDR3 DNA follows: TGTGCCAGCAGCCACCGGGACAGGACAACTGAAGCTTTCTTT. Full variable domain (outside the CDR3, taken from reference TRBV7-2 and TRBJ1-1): GAGVSQSPSNKVTEKGKDVELRCDPISGHTALYWYRQSLGQGLEFLIYFQGNSAPDKSGLPSDRFSAERTGGSVSTLTIQRTQQEDSAVYLCASSHRDRTTEAFFGQGTRLTVV.

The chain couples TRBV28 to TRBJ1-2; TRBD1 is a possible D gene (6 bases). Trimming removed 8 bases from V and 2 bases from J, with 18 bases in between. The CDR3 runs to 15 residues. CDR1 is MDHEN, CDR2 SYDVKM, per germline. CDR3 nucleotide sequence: TGTGCCAGCCTGGGTTTCGAGGGGGGAAACTATGGCTACACCTTC. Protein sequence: CASLGFEGGNYGYTF.

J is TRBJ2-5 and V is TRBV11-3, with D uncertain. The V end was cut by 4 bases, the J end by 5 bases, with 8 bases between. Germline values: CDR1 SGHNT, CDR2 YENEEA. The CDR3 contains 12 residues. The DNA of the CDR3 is TGTGCCAGCAGCTCGTCGTGGGAGACCCAGTACTTC. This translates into CASSSSWETQYF. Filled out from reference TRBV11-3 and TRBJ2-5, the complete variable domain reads EAGVVQSPRYKIIEKKQPVAFWCNPISGHNTLYWYLQNLGQGPELLIRYENEEAVDDSQLPKDRFSAERLKGVDSTLKIQPAELGDSAVYLCASSSSWETQYFGPGTRLLVL.

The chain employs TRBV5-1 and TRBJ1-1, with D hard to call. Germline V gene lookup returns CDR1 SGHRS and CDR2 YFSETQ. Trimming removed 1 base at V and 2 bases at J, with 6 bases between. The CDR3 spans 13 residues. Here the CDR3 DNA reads TGCGCCAGCAGCTTGAACCAAAACACTGAAGCTTTCTTT. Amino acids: CASSLNQNTEAFF.

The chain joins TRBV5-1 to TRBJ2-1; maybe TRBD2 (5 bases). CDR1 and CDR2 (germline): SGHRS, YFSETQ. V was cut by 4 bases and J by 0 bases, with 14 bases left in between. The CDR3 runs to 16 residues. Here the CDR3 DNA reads TGCGCCAGCAGCCTAACCGCTAGCTCCTCCTACAATGAGCAGTTCTTC. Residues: CASSLTASSSYNEQFF.

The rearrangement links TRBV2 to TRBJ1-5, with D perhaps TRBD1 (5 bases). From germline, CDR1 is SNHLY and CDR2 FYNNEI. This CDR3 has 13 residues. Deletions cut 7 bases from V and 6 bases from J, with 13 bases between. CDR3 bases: TGTGCCAGCATACGAGGGGTAGGTCAGCCCCAGCATTTT. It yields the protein CASIRGVGQPQHF. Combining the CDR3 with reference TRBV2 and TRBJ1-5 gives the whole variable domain EPEVTQTPSHQVTQMGQEVILRCVPISNHLYFYWYRQILGQKVEFLVSFYNNEISEKSEIFDDQFSVERPDGSNFTLKIRSTKLEDSAMYFCASIRGVGQPQHFGDGTRLSIL.

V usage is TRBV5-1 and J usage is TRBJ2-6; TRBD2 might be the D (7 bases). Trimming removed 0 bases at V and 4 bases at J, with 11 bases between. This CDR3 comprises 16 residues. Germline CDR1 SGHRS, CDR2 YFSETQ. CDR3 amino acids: CASSLDGGAGANVLTF. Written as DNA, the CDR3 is TGCGCCAGCAGCTTGGATGGGGGGGCGGGGGCCAACGTCCTGACTTTC.

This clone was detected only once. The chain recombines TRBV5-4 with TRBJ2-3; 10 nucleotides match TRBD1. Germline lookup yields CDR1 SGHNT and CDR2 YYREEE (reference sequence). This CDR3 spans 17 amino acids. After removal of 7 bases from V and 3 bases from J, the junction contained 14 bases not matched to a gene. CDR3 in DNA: TGTGCCAGCCGTCCGGGAGGAAGGGACAGGGGAACAGATACGCAGTATTTT. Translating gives CASRPGGRDRGTDTQYF.

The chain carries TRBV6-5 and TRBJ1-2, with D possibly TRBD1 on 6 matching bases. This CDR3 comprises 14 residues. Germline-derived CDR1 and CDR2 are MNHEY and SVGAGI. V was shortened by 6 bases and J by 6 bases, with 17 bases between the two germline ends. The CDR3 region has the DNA TGTGCCAGCAGGGCGGGACAAGAGAATGATGGCTACACCTTC. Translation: CASRAGQENDGYTF.

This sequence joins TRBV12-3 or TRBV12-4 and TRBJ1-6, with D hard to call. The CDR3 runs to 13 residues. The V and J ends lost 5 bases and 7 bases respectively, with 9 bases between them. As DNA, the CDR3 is TGTGCCAGCAGTCCTCAAGGGAATTCACCCCTCCACTTT. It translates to CASSPQGNSPLHF.